This is a list of T cell receptor beta chains from one sample in a study of T cell responses to AZD1222 COVID-19 vaccine. Assay used: immunoSEQ multiplex PCR; TCRdb lists only in-frame clones, some missing. Of about 100,000 clones listed, around 90% are singletons. The specimen was peripheral blood, collected on day 0 of AZD1222 vaccination. Source of these receptors: an adult in good health. CDR3s include the opening cysteine and the closing phenylalanine or tryptophan. Size values are once, few and many counts, or a class for expanded clones, and some rows have none.

cdr3_aa: CASSPGFTSYNEQFF
clone_size: .
v_call: TRBV27

cdr3_aa: CASSLAPSGTGTKNIQYF
clone_size: .
v_call: TRBV7-6

cdr3_aa: CASSLSAGYTEAFF
clone_size: .
v_call: TRBV7-8

cdr3_aa: CQGGRDSYNEQFF
clone_size: .
v_call: TRBV29-1

cdr3_aa: CASSLRGWGGTPSYEQYF
clone_size: once
v_call: TRBV7-2

cdr3_aa: CSVALYRAHGPSEQFF
clone_size: .
v_call: TRBV29-1

cdr3_aa: CASSPRTGNYGYTF
clone_size: .
v_call: TRBV19

cdr3_aa: CASNVRWGLGDEQYF
clone_size: .
v_call: TRBV27

cdr3_aa: CASSPGGLAASYEQYF
clone_size: .
v_call: TRBV18

cdr3_aa: CASSQGALAGIGETQYF
clone_size: .
v_call: TRBV11-2

cdr3_aa: CASSNNYGYTF
clone_size: .
v_call: TRBV5-1

cdr3_aa: CASSYGDSLRELFF
clone_size: .
v_call: TRBV6-2/TRBV6-3

cdr3_aa: CASSPRRSMNTEAFF
clone_size: .
v_call: TRBV11-2

cdr3_aa: CASTWTFNQPQHF
clone_size: .
v_call: TRBV19

cdr3_aa: CASSLAPHEQYF
clone_size: .
v_call: TRBV11-2

cdr3_aa: CASSDSGDHLYEQYF
clone_size: .
v_call: TRBV6-4

cdr3_aa: CASSLVVGGYGYTF
clone_size: .
v_call: TRBV7-2

cdr3_aa: CASWGQGSYNEQFF
clone_size: .
v_call: TRBV11-1

cdr3_aa: CATTGGDPYNEQFF
clone_size: .
v_call: TRBV10-3

cdr3_aa: CASSPLAGSPYEQYF
clone_size: .
v_call: TRBV6-5

cdr3_aa: CASSQHPRLAGDNEQFF
clone_size: .
v_call: TRBV14

cdr3_aa: CASSVEADPHF
clone_size: .
v_call: TRBV9

cdr3_aa: CASSQEPSNSPLHF
clone_size: .
v_call: TRBV5-5

cdr3_aa: CASSQSVRDRGDSGVQETQYF
clone_size: .
v_call: TRBV23-1

cdr3_aa: CASSGGSYAADRGEKLFF
clone_size: .
v_call: TRBV2

cdr3_aa: CASSLAARTDTQYF
clone_size: .
v_call: TRBV5-4

cdr3_aa: CASKVARLNQPQHF
clone_size: .
v_call: TRBV19

cdr3_aa: CASSLDRRGYTF
clone_size: .
v_call: TRBV5-1

cdr3_aa: CASSVGSREGNEKLFF
clone_size: once
v_call: TRBV9

cdr3_aa: CASRPQRNTEAFF
clone_size: once
v_call: TRBV12-3/TRBV12-4

cdr3_aa: CASSLEGPGTEAFF
clone_size: .
v_call: TRBV27

cdr3_aa: CASIAENNEQFF
clone_size: .
v_call: TRBV12-3/TRBV12-4